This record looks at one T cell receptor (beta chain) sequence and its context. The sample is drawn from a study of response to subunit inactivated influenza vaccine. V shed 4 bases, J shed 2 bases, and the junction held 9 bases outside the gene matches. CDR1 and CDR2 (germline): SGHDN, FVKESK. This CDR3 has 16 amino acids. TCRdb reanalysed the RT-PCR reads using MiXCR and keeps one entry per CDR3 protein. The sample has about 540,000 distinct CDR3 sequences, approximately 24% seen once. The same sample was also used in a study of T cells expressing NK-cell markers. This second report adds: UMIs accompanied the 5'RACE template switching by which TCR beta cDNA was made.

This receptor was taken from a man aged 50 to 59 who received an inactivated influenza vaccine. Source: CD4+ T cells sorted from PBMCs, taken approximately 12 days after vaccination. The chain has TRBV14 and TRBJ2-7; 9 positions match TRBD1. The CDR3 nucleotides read TGTGCCAGCAGCCCTAGCTGGGGACAGGGTACCTACGAGCAGTACTTC. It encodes CASSPSWGQGTYEQYF.